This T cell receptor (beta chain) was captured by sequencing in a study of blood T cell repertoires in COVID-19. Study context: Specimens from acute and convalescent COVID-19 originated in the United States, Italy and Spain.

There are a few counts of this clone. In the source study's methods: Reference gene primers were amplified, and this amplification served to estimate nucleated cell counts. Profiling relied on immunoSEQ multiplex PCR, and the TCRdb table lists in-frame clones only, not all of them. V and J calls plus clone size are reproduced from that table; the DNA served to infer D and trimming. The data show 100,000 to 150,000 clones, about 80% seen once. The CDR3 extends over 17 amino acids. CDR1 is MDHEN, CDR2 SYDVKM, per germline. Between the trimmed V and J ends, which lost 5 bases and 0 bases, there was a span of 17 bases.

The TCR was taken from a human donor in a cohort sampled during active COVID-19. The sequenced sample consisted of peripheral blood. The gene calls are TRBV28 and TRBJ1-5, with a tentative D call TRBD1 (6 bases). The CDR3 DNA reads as TGTGCCAGCAGTAAAACAGGGTTGGGGTATAGCAATCAGCCCCAGCATTTT. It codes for CASSKTGLGYSNQPQHF.